These T cell receptor beta chains were read from a single sample in a study of OX40 agonist ivuxolimab in advanced cancers. Produced via immunoSEQ multiplex PCR; TCRdb's table is partial and in-frame only. The sample includes approximately 68,000 clones, 86% seen only once; the top ten take approximately 0.7%. The sample in question was CD4+ or CD8+ T cells sorted from blood, obtained in a trial of the OX40 agonist ivuxolimab. These receptors came from an adult with an advanced solid tumor such as melanoma, head and neck, liver or kidney cancer. Both conserved end residues are trimmed from each CDR3. A D gene is named only where the DNA matches it firmly.

CDR3 protein: ASSGERGQPQH
D gene: -
J gene: TRBJ1-5
V gene: TRBV6-1

CDR3 protein: ASSLDRDTEAF
D gene: TRBD1
J gene: TRBJ1-1
V gene: TRBV5-8

CDR3 protein: ASRPLGTGNTEAF
D gene: TRBD1
J gene: TRBJ1-1
V gene: TRBV6-5

CDR3 protein: ASSSDRGSYEQY
D gene: TRBD1
J gene: TRBJ2-7
V gene: TRBV7-2

CDR3 protein: SVEGEGDGYT
D gene: -
J gene: TRBJ1-2
V gene: TRBV29-1

CDR3 protein: ASSKGQPSSYNSPLH
D gene: TRBD1
J gene: TRBJ1-6
V gene: TRBV19

CDR3 protein: ASSLVVLGYGYT
D gene: -
J gene: TRBJ1-2
V gene: TRBV7-2

CDR3 protein: ASSEVGGWNTEAF
D gene: -
J gene: TRBJ1-1
V gene: TRBV7-9

CDR3 protein: ASSRTSGEQETQY
D gene: TRBD2
J gene: TRBJ2-5
V gene: TRBV5-1

CDR3 protein: ASSLGGGSGNTIY
D gene: -
J gene: TRBJ1-3
V gene: TRBV7-6

CDR3 protein: ASSYSIGTGDEKLF
D gene: TRBD1
J gene: TRBJ1-4
V gene: TRBV6-5

CDR3 protein: ASSPSVGGEQY
D gene: -
J gene: TRBJ2-7
V gene: TRBV28

CDR3 protein: ASSEGTTLH
D gene: -
J gene: TRBJ1-3
V gene: TRBV2

CDR3 protein: ASRQAATFGYT
D gene: -
J gene: TRBJ1-2
V gene: TRBV28

CDR3 protein: ASQALGATGEQY
D gene: -
J gene: TRBJ2-7
V gene: TRBV10-2

CDR3 protein: ASSPSTTVNTEAF
D gene: -
J gene: TRBJ1-1
V gene: TRBV11-2

CDR3 protein: ASSYELNTEAF
D gene: -
J gene: TRBJ1-1
V gene: TRBV6-5

CDR3 protein: ASSLGRTEGYEQY
D gene: -
J gene: TRBJ2-7
V gene: TRBV7-9

CDR3 protein: ASSVDGTSGSNAYNEQF
D gene: TRBD2
J gene: TRBJ2-1
V gene: TRBV9

CDR3 protein: ASSEGVGVETQY
D gene: -
J gene: TRBJ2-5
V gene: TRBV10-1

CDR3 protein: ASSLGRAEQY
D gene: -
J gene: TRBJ2-7
V gene: TRBV5-4

CDR3 protein: ASTSRGLGKNIQY
D gene: -
J gene: TRBJ2-4
V gene: TRBV28

CDR3 protein: ASSLEGSAGGNTIY
D gene: -
J gene: TRBJ1-3
V gene: TRBV5-1

CDR3 protein: SAEGWETQY
D gene: -
J gene: TRBJ2-5
V gene: TRBV20-1

CDR3 protein: SVDPGGQETQY
D gene: TRBD2
J gene: TRBJ2-5
V gene: TRBV29-1

CDR3 protein: ASSLFRGVGTDTQY
D gene: -
J gene: TRBJ2-3
V gene: TRBV27

CDR3 protein: ASSSRTSGSYTGELF
D gene: TRBD2
J gene: TRBJ2-2
V gene: TRBV7-8

CDR3 protein: ASSQEGDYSSYEQY
D gene: TRBD2
J gene: TRBJ2-7
V gene: TRBV4-2

CDR3 protein: ASSLDRSSETQY
D gene: -
J gene: TRBJ2-5
V gene: TRBV23-1

CDR3 protein: ASSTIGGGQETQY
D gene: TRBD1
J gene: TRBJ2-5
V gene: TRBV19

CDR3 protein: ASSMPPGRTNTEAF
D gene: -
J gene: TRBJ1-1
V gene: TRBV19

CDR3 protein: ASSDGATNEKLF
D gene: -
J gene: TRBJ1-4
V gene: TRBV6-1

CDR3 protein: ARTGQEGSPLH
D gene: TRBD1
J gene: TRBJ1-6
V gene: TRBV28